Sequencing of this T cell receptor beta chain was carried out in a study of tumor and adjacent non-tumor tissue in lung cancer. Study summary: Aged roughly 31 to 76 years, patients included fewer than 11 men and a few women with stage I to III disease. Study-level findings and limits: In normal lung, the top 100 clones were significantly more dominant than in tumor. Tumor tissue had significantly higher TCR diversity than normal lung.

A note on this clonotype: The antigen remains unidentified. The junction does not match germline at one end; this may be a read error.

RNA was extracted from bulk tissue without any cell sorting. This non-tumor lung sample came from over 3 cm beyond the tumor edge. The CDR3 has 16 residues. CDR1 SGHAT and CDR2 FQDESV come from the germline V gene (reference sequence). Three rounds of nested PCR, following a modified ARM-PCR protocol, produced the TCRbeta library. TCRdb re-derived calls from the multiplex PCR reads in MiXCR, one entry per CDR3 protein. The data show 75,000 to 90,000 distinct CDR3 sequences, more than 65% seen once. The receptor was derived from a woman in her 50s with non-small cell lung cancer. Sequencing was performed on distant non-tumor lung tissue. This chain joins TRBV11-1 and TRBJ2-7; no firm D call. CDR3 sequence: CVSSPGLAPISYEQHF. In DNA, the CDR3 is TGTGTCAGCAGCCCCGGATTAGCACCGATCTCCTACGAGCAGCACTTC.